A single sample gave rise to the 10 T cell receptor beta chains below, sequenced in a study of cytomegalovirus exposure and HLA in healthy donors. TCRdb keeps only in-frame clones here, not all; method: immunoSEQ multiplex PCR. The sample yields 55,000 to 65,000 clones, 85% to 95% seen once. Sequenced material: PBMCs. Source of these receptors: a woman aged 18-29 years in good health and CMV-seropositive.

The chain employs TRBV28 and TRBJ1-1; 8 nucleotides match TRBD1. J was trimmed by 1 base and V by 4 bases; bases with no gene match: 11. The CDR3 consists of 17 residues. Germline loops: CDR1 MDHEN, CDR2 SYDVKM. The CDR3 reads CASSSKYTRGRNTEAFF. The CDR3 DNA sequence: TGTGCCAGCAGTTCCAAATATACCAGGGGGCGGAACACTGAAGCTTTCTTT.

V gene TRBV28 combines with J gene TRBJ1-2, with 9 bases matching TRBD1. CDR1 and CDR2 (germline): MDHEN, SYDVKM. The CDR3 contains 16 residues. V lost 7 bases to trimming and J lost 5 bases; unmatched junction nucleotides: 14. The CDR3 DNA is TGTGCCAGCACAGGACAGGGGAACGCGGGCGTTTATGGCTACACCTTC. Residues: CASTGQGNAGVYGYTF.

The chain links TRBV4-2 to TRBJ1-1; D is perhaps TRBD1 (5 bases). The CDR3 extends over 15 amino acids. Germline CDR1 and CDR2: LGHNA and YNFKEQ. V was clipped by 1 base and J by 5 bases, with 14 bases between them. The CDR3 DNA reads TGTGCCAGCAGCCAAGTTCCGGGGGAGGGTACTGAAGCTTTCTTT. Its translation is CASSQVPGEGTEAFF.

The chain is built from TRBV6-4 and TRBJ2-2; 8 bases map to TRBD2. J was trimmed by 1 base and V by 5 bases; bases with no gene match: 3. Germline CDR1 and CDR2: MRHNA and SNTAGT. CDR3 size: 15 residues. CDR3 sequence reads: CASSSGRLNTGELFF. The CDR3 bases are TGTGCCAGCAGTAGCGGGAGACTGAACACCGGGGAGCTGTTTTTT.

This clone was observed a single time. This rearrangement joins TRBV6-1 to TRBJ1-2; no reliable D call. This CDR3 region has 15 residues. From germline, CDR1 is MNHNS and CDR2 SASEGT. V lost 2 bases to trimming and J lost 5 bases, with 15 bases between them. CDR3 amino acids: CASSERGEGGYGYTF. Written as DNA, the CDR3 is TGTGCCAGCAGTGAACGGGGAGAGGGAGGGTATGGCTACACCTTC.

The CDR3 sequence: CASRWTGENTEAFF. For the CDR3, the DNA is TGCGCCAGCAGATGGACAGGGGAGAACACTGAAGCTTTCTTT. The genes are TRBV4-1 and TRBJ1-1; 9 bases are a match to TRBD1. Germline CDR1 and CDR2: MGHRA and YSYEKL. The V gene end was trimmed by 6 bases and the J gene end by 1 base; junction bases not matched to a gene: 3. This CDR3 spans 14 amino acids.

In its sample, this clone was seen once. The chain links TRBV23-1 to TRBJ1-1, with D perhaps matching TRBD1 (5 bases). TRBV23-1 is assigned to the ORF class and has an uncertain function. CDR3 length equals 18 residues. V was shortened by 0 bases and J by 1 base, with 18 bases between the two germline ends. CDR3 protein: CASSQSASGREGNTEAFF. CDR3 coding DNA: TGCGCCAGCAGTCAATCAGCATCGGGCAGGGAGGGGAACACTGAAGCTTTCTTT.

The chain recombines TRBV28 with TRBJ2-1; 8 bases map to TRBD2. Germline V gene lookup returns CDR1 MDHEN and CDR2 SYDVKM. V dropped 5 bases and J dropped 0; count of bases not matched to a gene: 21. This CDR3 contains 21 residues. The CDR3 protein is CASSGTRLEAGALSSYNEQFF. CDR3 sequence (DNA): TGTGCCAGCAGTGGGACTCGACTTGAAGCGGGAGCTTTAAGCTCCTACAATGAGCAGTTCTTC.

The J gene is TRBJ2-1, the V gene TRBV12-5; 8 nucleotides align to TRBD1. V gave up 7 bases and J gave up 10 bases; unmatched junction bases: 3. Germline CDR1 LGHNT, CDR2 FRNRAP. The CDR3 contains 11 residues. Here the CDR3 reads CASVWTGEQFF. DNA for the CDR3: TGTGCTAGTGTTTGGACAGGGGAGCAGTTCTTC. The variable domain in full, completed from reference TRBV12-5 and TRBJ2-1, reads DARVTQTPRHKVTEMGQEVTMRCQPILGHNTVFWYRQTMMQGLELLAYFRNRAPLDDSGMPKDRFSAEMPDATLATLKIQPSEPRDSAVYFCASVWTGEQFFGPGTRLTVL.

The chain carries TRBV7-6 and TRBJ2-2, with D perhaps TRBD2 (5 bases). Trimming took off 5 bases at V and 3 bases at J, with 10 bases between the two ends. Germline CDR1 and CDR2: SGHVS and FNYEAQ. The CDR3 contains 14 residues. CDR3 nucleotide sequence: TGTGCCAGCAGCCCTTTGAGGGACACCGGGGAGCTGTTTTTT. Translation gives CASSPLRDTGELFF.